This T cell receptor beta chain was observed in a study of shared clonotypes between healthy human individuals. Study conclusions and caveats: The sole specimen, blood, was sampled, and tissue repertoires likely differ.

The CDR3 is 15 residues long. V shed 6 bases, J shed 0 bases, and the junction held 6 bases outside the gene matches. Germline V lookup: CDR1 SGDLS, CDR2 YYNGEE. Regarding this clone: Antigen: not known.

Naive CD8 isolation took CD45RO-negative cells positively selected for CCR7 and excluded terminally differentiated effector memory CD45RA+ cells. Only in-frame clones appear in the TCRdb table, and some are missing; sequencing was by immunoSEQ multiplex PCR. The sample lists about 600,000 clones, less than 97% occurring once. Sequencing used naive CD8+ T cells sorted from blood. The clonotype was recovered from a woman in her twenties or thirties in good health. The chain recombines TRBV9 with TRBJ1-3; 7 nucleotides match TRBD1. CDR3 residues: CASTEGQSSGNTIYF. DNA of the CDR3: TGTGCCAGCACCGAGGGACAGAGCTCTGGAAACACCATATATTTT.